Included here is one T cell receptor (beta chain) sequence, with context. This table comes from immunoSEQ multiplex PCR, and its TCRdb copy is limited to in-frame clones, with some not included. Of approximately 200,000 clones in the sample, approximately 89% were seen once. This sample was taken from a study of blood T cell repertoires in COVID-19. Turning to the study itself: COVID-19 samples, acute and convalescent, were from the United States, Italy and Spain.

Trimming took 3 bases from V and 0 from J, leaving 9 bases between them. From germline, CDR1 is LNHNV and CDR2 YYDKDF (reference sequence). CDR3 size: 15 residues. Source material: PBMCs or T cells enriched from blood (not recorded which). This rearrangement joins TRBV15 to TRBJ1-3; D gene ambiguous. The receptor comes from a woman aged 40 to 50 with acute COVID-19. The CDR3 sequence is CATSRRDSSGNTIYF. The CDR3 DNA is TGTGCCACCAGCAGGCGGGATAGCTCTGGAAACACCATATATTTT.